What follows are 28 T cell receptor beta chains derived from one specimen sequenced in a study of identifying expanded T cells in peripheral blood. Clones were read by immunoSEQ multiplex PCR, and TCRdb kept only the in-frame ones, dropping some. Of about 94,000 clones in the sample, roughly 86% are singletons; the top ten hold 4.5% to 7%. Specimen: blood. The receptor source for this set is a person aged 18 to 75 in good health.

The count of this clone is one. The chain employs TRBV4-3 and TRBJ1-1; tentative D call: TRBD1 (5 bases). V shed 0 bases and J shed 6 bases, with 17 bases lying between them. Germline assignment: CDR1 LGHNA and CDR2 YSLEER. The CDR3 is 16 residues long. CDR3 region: CASSQDENRRWAEAFF. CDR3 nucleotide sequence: TGCGCCAGCAGCCAAGACGAGAACAGGAGGTGGGCTGAAGCTTTCTTT.

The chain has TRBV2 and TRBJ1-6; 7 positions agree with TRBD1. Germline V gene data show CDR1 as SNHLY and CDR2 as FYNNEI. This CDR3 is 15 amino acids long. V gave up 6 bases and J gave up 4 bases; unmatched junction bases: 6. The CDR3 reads CASRRQGLYNSPLHF. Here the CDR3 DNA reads TGTGCCAGCAGGAGACAGGGACTTTATAATTCACCCCTCCACTTT.

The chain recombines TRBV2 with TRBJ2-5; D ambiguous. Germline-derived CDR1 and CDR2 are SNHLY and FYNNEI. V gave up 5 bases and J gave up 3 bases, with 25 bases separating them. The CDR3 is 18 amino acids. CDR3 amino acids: CASSLLPLSSGGKETQYF. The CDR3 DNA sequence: TGTGCCAGCAGTCTCCTCCCCCTAAGCTCCGGCGGCAAAGAGACCCAGTACTTC.

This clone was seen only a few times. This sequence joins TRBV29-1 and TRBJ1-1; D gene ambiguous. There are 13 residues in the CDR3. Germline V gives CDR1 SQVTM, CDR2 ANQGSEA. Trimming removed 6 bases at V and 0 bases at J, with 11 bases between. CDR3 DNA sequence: TGCAGCGTCCACCATTCAGTGAACACTGAAGCTTTCTTT. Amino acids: CSVHHSVNTEAFF.

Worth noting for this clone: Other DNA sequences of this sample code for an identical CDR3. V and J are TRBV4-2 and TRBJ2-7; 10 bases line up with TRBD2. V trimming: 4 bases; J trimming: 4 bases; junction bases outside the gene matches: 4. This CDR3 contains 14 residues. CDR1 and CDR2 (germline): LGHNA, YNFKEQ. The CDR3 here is CASSPGTSAYEQYF. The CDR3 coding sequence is TGTGCCAGCAGCCCCGGGACTAGCGCATACGAGCAGTACTTC.

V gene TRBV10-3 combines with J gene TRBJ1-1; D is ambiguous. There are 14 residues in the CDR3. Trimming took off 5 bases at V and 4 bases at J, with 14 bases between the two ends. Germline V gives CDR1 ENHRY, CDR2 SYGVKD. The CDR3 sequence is CAISSTPPGTEAFF. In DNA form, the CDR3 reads TGTGCCATCAGTTCCACTCCCCCGGGCACTGAAGCTTTCTTT.

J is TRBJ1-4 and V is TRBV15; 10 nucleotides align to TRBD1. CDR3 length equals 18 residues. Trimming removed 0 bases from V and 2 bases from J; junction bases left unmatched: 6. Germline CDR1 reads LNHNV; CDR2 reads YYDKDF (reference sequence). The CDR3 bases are TGTGCCACCAGCAGAGATCCGGGACAGGGGACCACTAATGAAAAACTGTTTTTT. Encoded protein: CATSRDPGQGTTNEKLFF.

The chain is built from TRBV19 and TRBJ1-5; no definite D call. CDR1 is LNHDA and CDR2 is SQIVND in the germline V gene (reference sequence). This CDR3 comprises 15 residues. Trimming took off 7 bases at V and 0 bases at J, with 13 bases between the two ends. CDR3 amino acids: CASTLQPLSNQPQHF. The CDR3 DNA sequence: TGTGCCAGTACCCTTCAGCCGCTTAGCAATCAGCCCCAGCATTTT.

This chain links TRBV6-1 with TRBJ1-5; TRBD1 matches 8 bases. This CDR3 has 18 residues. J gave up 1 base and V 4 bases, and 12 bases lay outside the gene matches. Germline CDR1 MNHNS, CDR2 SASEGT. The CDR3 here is CASSGYDRGYQSNQPQHF. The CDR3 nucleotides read TGTGCCAGCAGTGGGTACGACAGGGGTTACCAGAGCAATCAGCCCCAGCATTTT.

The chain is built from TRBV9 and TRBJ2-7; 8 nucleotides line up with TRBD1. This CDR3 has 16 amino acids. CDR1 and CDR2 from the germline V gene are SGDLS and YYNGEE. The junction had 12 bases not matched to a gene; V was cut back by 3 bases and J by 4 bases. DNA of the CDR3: TGTGCCAGCAGCGCCTCCTCAGGGGGCCAGATGTACGAGCAGTACTTC. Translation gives CASSASSGGQMYEQYF.

The CDR3 bases are TGCGCCAGCAGCCAAGGGGACAGGGGAGCGTCCGATACGCAGTATTTT. Amino acids: CASSQGDRGASDTQYF. This chain uses TRBV4-1 with TRBJ2-3, with 10 nucleotides matching TRBD1. The V segment lost 1 base and the J segment 6 bases; nucleotides outside the gene matches: 7. Germline loops: CDR1 MGHRA, CDR2 YSYEKL. The CDR3 spans 16 residues.

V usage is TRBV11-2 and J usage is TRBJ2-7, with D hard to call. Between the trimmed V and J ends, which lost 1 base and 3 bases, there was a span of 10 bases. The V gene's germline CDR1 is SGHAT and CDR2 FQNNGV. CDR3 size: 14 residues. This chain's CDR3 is CASSLAVGFYEQYF. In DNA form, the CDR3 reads TGTGCCAGCAGCTTAGCAGTGGGGTTCTACGAGCAGTACTTC.

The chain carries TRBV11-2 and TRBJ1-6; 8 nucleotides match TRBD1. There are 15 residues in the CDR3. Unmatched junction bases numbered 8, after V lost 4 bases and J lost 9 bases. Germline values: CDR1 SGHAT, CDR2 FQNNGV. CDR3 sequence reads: CASSSQGALSSPLHF. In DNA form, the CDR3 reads TGTGCCAGCAGCTCCCAGGGGGCGTTGTCTTCACCCCTCCACTTT.

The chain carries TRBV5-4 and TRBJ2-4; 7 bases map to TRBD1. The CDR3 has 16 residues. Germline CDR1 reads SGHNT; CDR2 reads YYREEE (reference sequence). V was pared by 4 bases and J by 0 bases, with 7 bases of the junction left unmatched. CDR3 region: CASSGRTGLAKNIQYF. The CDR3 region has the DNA TGTGCCAGCAGCGGACGGACAGGACTAGCCAAAAACATTCAGTACTTC.

The CDR3 sequence is CASSSGGGRTEAFF. The CDR3 DNA reads TGTGCCAGCAGCTCCGGTGGGGGGAGGACTGAAGCTTTCTTT. J is TRBJ1-1 and V is TRBV7-6; a possible D gene is TRBD1 (5 bases). CDR1 is SGHVS, CDR2 FNYEAQ, per germline. This CDR3 is 14 amino acids long. Between the trimmed V and J ends, which lost 4 bases and 5 bases, there was a span of 14 bases. Full variable domain (remainder filled in from reference TRBV7-6 and TRBJ1-1): GAGVSQSPRYKVTKRGQDVALRCDPISGHVSLYWYRQALGQGPEFLTYFNYEAQQDKSGLPNDRFSAERPEGSISTLTIQRTEQRDSAMYRCASSSGGGRTEAFFGQGTRLTVV.

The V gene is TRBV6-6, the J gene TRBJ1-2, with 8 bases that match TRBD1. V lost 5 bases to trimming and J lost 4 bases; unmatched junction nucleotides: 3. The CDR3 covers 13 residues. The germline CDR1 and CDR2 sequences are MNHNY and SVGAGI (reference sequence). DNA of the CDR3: TGTGCCAGCAGTCGACAGGGGAGCTATGGCTACACCTTC. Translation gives CASSRQGSYGYTF.

Here the CDR3 reads CASTRGSDTEAFF. The DNA for the CDR3 is TGCGCCAGCACCCGGGGGTCCGACACTGAAGCTTTCTTT. This chain uses TRBV5-1 with TRBJ1-1; D may be TRBD1 (5 bases). This CDR3 is built from 13 residues. Germline lookup yields CDR1 SGHRS and CDR2 YFSETQ. V gave up 6 bases and J gave up 3 bases, with 12 bases separating them.

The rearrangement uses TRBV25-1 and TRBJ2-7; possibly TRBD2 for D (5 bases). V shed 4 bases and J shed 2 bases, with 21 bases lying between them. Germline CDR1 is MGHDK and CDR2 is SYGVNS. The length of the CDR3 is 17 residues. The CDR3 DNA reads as TGTGCCAGCAGTGGGTACTCCCCATCGGGGAACCCCTACGAGCAGTACTTC. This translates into CASSGYSPSGNPYEQYF.

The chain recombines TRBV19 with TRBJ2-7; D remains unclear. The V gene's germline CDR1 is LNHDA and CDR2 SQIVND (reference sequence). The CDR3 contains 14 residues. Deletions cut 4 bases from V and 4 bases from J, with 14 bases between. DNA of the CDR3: TGTGCCAGTAGTACCTTCGACAAGCATTACGAGCAGTACTTC. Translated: CASSTFDKHYEQYF.

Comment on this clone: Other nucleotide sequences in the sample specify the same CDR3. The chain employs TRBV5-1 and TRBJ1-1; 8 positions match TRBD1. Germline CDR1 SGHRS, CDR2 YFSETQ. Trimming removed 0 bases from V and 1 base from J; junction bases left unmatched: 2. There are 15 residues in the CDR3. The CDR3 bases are TGCGCCAGCAGCTTGGGAGGGACAGGGAACACTGAAGCTTTCTTT. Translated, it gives CASSLGGTGNTEAFF.

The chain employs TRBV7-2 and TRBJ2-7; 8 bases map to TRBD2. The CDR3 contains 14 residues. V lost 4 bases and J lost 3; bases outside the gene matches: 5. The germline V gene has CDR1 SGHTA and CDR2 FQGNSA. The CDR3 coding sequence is TGTGCCAGCAGCTGGGGACTAGACAACTACGAGCAGTACTTC. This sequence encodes CASSWGLDNYEQYF.

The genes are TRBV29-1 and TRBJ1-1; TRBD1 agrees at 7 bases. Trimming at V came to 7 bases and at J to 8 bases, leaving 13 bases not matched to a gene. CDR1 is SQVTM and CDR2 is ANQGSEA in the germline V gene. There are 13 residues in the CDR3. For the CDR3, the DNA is TGCAGCGGTCGACAGGGTCGGGGCTCGGAAGCTTTCTTT. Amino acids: CSGRQGRGSEAFF.

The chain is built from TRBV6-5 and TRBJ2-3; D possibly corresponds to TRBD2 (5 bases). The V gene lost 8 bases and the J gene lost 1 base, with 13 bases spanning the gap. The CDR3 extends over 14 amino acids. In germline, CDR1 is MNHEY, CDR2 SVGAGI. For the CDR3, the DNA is TGTGCCAGCTCTCTTGAGAGGGGCACAGATACGCAGTATTTT. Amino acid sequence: CASSLERGTDTQYF.

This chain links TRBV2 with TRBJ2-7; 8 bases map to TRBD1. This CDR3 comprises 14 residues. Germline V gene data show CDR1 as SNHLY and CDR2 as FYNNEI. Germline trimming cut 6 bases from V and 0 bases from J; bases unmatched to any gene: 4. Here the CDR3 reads CASSQGQDSYEQYF. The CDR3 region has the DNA TGTGCCAGCAGCCAGGGACAGGACTCCTACGAGCAGTACTTC.

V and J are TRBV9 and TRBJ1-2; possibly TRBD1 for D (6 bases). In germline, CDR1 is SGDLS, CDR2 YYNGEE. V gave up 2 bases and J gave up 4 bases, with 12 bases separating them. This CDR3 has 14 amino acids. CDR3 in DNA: TGTGCCAGCAGCGTGACGCAGGGGTTCTATGGCTACACCTTC. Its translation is CASSVTQGFYGYTF.

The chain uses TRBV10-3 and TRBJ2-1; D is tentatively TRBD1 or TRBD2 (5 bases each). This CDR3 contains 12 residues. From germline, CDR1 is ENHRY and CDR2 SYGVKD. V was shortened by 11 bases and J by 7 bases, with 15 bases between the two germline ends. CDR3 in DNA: TGTGCCTCGACCGGGGACGGTAATGAGCAGTTCTTC. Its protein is CASTGDGNEQFF.

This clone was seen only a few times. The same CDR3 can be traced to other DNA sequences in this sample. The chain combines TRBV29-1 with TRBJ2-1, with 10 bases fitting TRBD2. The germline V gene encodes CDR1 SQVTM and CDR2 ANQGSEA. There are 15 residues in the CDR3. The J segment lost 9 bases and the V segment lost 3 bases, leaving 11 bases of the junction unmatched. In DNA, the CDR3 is TGCAGCGTTGAGGAAAGCGGGAGGGCTTTTCCTGAGCAGTTCTTC. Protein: CSVEESGRAFPEQFF.

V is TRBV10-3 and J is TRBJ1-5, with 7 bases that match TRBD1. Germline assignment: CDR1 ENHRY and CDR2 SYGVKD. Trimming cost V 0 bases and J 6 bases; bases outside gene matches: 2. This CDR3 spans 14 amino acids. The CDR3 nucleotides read TGTGCCATCAGTGAGTCTCAGGGGGGTCAGCCCCAGCATTTT. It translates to CAISESQGGQPQHF.